One and the same sample provided the 7 T cell receptor beta chains below, sequenced in a study of shared clonotypes between healthy human individuals. Clones were read by immunoSEQ multiplex PCR, and TCRdb kept only the in-frame ones, dropping some. The table has about 2,500,000 clones, approximately 90% seen once; the top ten hold more than 0.12%. Sequencing input: naive CD4+ T cells sorted from blood. Subset given: CD45RA+ positively selected. These receptors were obtained from a man in his late teens or twenties in good health.

V usage is TRBV2 and J usage is TRBJ1-5, with 9 positions matching TRBD1. Trimming took 7 bases from V and 6 from J; bases not matched to a gene: 10. CDR1 and CDR2 from the germline V gene are SNHLY and FYNNEI. CDR3 length equals 15 residues. CDR3 sequence reads: CASTEDRGAGQPQHF. CDR3 coding DNA: TGTGCCAGCACGGAGGACAGGGGAGCTGGTCAGCCCCAGCATTTT.

This rearrangement joins TRBV5-4 to TRBJ2-3; the match to TRBD2 covers 16 bases. The CDR3 length is 15 residues. The germline gives CDR1 SGHNT, CDR2 YYREEE (reference sequence). J lost 6 bases, V lost 4 bases, and 2 bases had no gene match. The DNA of the CDR3 is TGTGCCAGCAGCCCGGGACTAGCGGGAGGGGATACGCAGTATTTT. This encodes CASSPGLAGGDTQYF.

The CDR3 region has the DNA TGTGCCTGGAGTGTACCAGGGTTTCACGAGCAGTACTTC. Its protein is CAWSVPGFHEQYF. The chain carries TRBV30 and TRBJ2-7; TRBD1 might be the D (5 bases). The CDR3 totals 13 residues. The V end lost 0 bases, the J end lost 5 bases, and 11 bases lay between the germline ends. Germline values: CDR1 GTSNPN, CDR2 SVGIG (reference sequence).

The rearrangement links TRBV7-9 to TRBJ1-3; 9 bases fit TRBD1. The CDR3 has 16 amino acids. With V trimmed by 5 bases and J by 2 bases, 7 bases remained unmatched. Per the germline V gene, CDR1 is SEHNR and CDR2 is FQNEAQ (reference sequence). The DNA for the CDR3 is TGTGCCAGCAGCCGTCCCGGGACAGGGACTGGAAACACCATATATTTT. It encodes CASSRPGTGTGNTIYF.

About this clone itself: The same CDR3 is also encoded by other DNA sequences in this sample. The chain uses TRBV18 and TRBJ2-6; unclear D gene. V was cut by 3 bases and J by 0 bases, with 3 bases left in between. The germline V gene encodes CDR1 KGHSH and CDR2 LQKENI. This CDR3 comprises 14 residues. CDR3 sequence: CASSPSSGANVLTF. CDR3 nucleotide sequence: TGTGCCAGCTCACCCTCCTCTGGGGCCAACGTCCTGACTTTC.

About this clone: The sample holds other DNA sequences that translate to the same CDR3. The chain links TRBV12-5 to TRBJ2-5; unclear D gene. Germline V gene lookup returns CDR1 LGHNT and CDR2 FRNRAP. The CDR3 sequence is 11 residues long. Trimming stripped 4 bases from V and 2 bases from J, with 2 bases between. The CDR3 sequence: CASGSQETQYF. The CDR3 DNA is TGTGCTAGTGGTTCTCAAGAGACCCAGTACTTC.

The chain recombines TRBV28 with TRBJ2-5; TRBD2 aligns across 8 bases. The junction had 2 bases not matched to a gene; V was cut back by 4 bases and J by 7 bases. From germline, CDR1 is MDHEN and CDR2 SYDVKM. CDR3 length: 12 residues. CDR3 region: CASSWTSRTQYF. The CDR3, as DNA: TGTGCCAGCAGTTGGACTAGCCGGACCCAGTACTTC.